The 17 T cell receptor beta chains reported below all come from one sample, sequenced in a study of OX40 agonist ivuxolimab in advanced cancers. Only in-frame clones appear in the TCRdb table, and some are missing; sequencing was by immunoSEQ multiplex PCR. Among fewer than 60,000 clones listed, around 85% were seen once. The material was CD4+ or CD8+ T cells sorted from blood, obtained in a trial of the OX40 agonist ivuxolimab. Receptor source: an adult with an advanced solid tumor such as melanoma, head and neck, liver or kidney cancer.

The chain links TRBV27 to TRBJ2-5; D might be TRBD1 (6 bases). The CDR3 runs 12 residues. The germline CDR1 and CDR2 sequences are MNHEY and SMNVEV (reference sequence). V was trimmed by 11 bases and J by 1 base, leaving 11 bases between them. CDR3 residues: CASGHLQETQYF. CDR3 DNA: TGTGCCTCGGGACACCTCCAAGAGACCCAGTACTTC.

The CDR3 sequence is CASSHNRLAGARNTGELFF. In nucleotides, the CDR3 is TGCGCCAGCAGCCACAACCGGCTAGCGGGAGCCCGGAACACCGGGGAGCTGTTTTTT. This rearrangement joins TRBV4-1 to TRBJ2-2, with TRBD2 matching over 10 bases. V gave up 3 bases and J gave up 1 base; unmatched junction bases: 11. Germline CDR1 and CDR2: MGHRA and YSYEKL. This CDR3 comprises 19 residues.

The count of this clone is one. The chain carries TRBV6-5 and TRBJ1-2; 8 nucleotides match TRBD1. CDR3 length: 13 residues. Losses at the gene ends were 5 bases for V and 7 bases for J; bases not matched to a gene: 6. Germline CDR1 and CDR2: MNHEY and SVGAGI. CDR3 in DNA: TGTGCCAGCAGTACGGGACAGGTTTTTGGCTACACCTTC. This sequence encodes CASSTGQVFGYTF.

This chain joins TRBV6-1 and TRBJ2-1, with 11 bases lining up with TRBD2. Germline CDR1 MNHNS, CDR2 SASEGT. The CDR3 totals 17 residues. The V gene end was trimmed by 2 bases and the J gene end by 7 bases; junction bases not matched to a gene: 10. The CDR3 protein is CASSERGLAGGRNEQFF. CDR3 DNA sequence: TGTGCCAGCAGTGAACGGGGTCTAGCGGGAGGTAGGAATGAGCAGTTCTTC.

V and J are TRBV4-3 and TRBJ2-7; 10 bases map to TRBD2. Trimming took 0 bases from V and 3 from J; bases not matched to a gene: 5. CDR1 is LGHNA, CDR2 YSLEER, per germline. This CDR3 spans 16 amino acids. CDR3 coding DNA: TGCGCCAGCAGCCAAGATATCACTAGCGGGGACTACGAGCAGTACTTC. Its translation: CASSQDITSGDYEQYF.

The chain joins TRBV7-9 to TRBJ1-1; a possible D gene is TRBD1 (6 bases). Trimming shortened V by 0 bases and J by 3 bases, and 11 bases separated the two germline ends. Germline V CDR1 and CDR2: SEHNR, FQNEAQ (reference sequence). CDR3 length: 15 residues. The CDR3 DNA is TGTGCCAGCAGCTTAGCCCAAGGGGGGGACACTGAAGCTTTCTTT. Translated, it gives CASSLAQGGDTEAFF.

The V and J genes are TRBV6-5 and TRBJ2-2; 7 positions match TRBD2. V shed 6 bases, J shed 0 bases, and the junction held 4 bases outside the gene matches. CDR3 size: 15 residues. Looked up from germline, CDR1 is MNHEY and CDR2 is SVGAGI. CDR3 residues: CASRAGTTNTGELFF. The CDR3 DNA is TGTGCCAGCAGAGCGGGGACCACGAACACCGGGGAGCTGTTTTTT.

The chain carries TRBV11-2 and TRBJ2-5; tentatively, D is TRBD1 (6 bases). The V gene's germline CDR1 is SGHAT and CDR2 FQNNGV. The CDR3 consists of 14 residues. V was cut by 1 base and J by 3 bases, with 9 bases left in between. CDR3 sequence (DNA): TGTGCCAGCAGCTTAGTTGGGACAAAAGAGACCCAGTACTTC. It yields the protein CASSLVGTKETQYF.

The chain is built from TRBV6-5 and TRBJ2-3, with TRBD1 as a possible D gene (5 bases). Between the trimmed V and J ends, which lost 2 bases and 4 bases, there was a span of 10 bases. Germline V lookup: CDR1 MNHEY, CDR2 SVGAGI. CDR3 length equals 14 residues. CDR3: CASSYRGYSDTQYF. CDR3 DNA: TGTGCCAGCAGTTACAGGGGATACTCAGATACGCAGTATTTT.

This chain joins TRBV19 and TRBJ2-7, with a weak D call TRBD2 (5 bases). This CDR3 is 14 amino acids long. CDR1 is LNHDA, CDR2 SQIVND, per germline (reference sequence). V lost 3 bases, J lost 7 bases, and 16 bases lay in between. The CDR3 sequence is CASSIRLTTGEQYF. The CDR3 coding sequence is TGTGCCAGTAGTATCCGGCTAACGACGGGGGAGCAGTACTTC.

The rearrangement uses TRBV14 and TRBJ2-7; D is perhaps TRBD2 (6 bases). This CDR3 spans 13 amino acids. V was cut by 3 bases and J by 6 bases, with 12 bases left in between. CDR1 and CDR2 (germline): SGHDN, FVKESK. CDR3 residues: CASSHNFGGEQYF. CDR3 coding DNA: TGTGCCAGCAGCCATAACTTCGGGGGCGAGCAGTACTTC.

The chain couples TRBV4-2 to TRBJ2-7, with TRBD2 as a possible D gene (6 bases). CDR3 size: 16 residues. In germline, CDR1 is LGHNA, CDR2 YNFKEQ. V lost 1 base to trimming and J lost 3 bases, with 16 bases between them. Here the CDR3 DNA reads TGTGCCAGCAGCCAAGGTCTGGGGGGAGTTAACTACGAGCAGTACTTC. Translating it yields CASSQGLGGVNYEQYF.

The rearrangement uses TRBV28 and TRBJ2-3; TRBD2 aligns across 14 bases. Germline V lookup: CDR1 MDHEN, CDR2 SYDVKM. V trimming: 5 bases; J trimming: 5 bases; junction bases outside the gene matches: 12. This CDR3 spans 18 amino acids. The DNA for the CDR3 is TGTGCCAGCAGTCTTAACCTCCCCGGACTAGCGGGAGGAGATACGCAGTATTTT. It specifies CASSLNLPGLAGGDTQYF.

This clone was found a few times. This sequence joins TRBV10-3 and TRBJ2-2; 7 positions match TRBD2. V was pared by 3 bases and J by 4 bases, with 8 bases of the junction left unmatched. The germline V gene encodes CDR1 ENHRY and CDR2 SYGVKD. The CDR3 covers 16 residues. CDR3 region: CAISELAGVGTGELFF. The CDR3 DNA reads as TGTGCCATCAGTGAACTGGCGGGAGTCGGCACCGGGGAGCTGTTTTTT.

The chain couples TRBV7-8 to TRBJ2-4; the match to TRBD1 covers 8 bases. Trimming removed 5 bases from V and 6 bases from J; junction bases left unmatched: 18. The CDR3 covers 18 residues. The V gene's germline CDR1 is SGHVS and CDR2 FQNEAQ. The CDR3 sequence is CASSALPTGVNVRNIQYF. The CDR3 nucleotides are TGTGCCAGCAGCGCCCTTCCGACAGGGGTTAATGTTAGAAACATTCAGTACTTC.

This chain uses TRBV6-5 with TRBJ2-3; D is possibly TRBD2 (6 bases). The germline V and J ends were trimmed by 4 bases and 2 bases, with 10 bases remaining between them. Per germline, CDR1 MNHEY and CDR2 SVGAGI. CDR3 length: 14 residues. CDR3 protein: CASSSGTFTDTQYF. The CDR3 nucleotides read TGTGCCAGCAGTTCCGGGACTTTCACAGATACGCAGTATTTT.

The genes are TRBV10-3 and TRBJ1-5, with D hard to call. This CDR3 has 14 residues. Per germline, CDR1 ENHRY and CDR2 SYGVKD. The V and J ends lost 0 bases and 9 bases respectively, with 12 bases between them. This chain's CDR3 is CAISESLGSPPQHF. CDR3 bases: TGTGCCATCAGTGAGTCGCTGGGTTCGCCGCCCCAGCATTTT.